A selection of T cell receptor beta chains follows, all from one sample in a study of T cells in Graves' hyperthyroidism and ophthalmopathy. TCRdb ran MiXCR on the multiplex PCR reads and lists one entry per CDR3 protein. The repertoire includes around 400,000 distinct CDR3 sequences, roughly 15% of them detected once, and approximately 19% sits in the top ten. Sequencing was carried out using blood. These receptors all come from a woman aged 60-75 years with Graves' ophthalmopathy. Both conserved end residues are part of each CDR3. A D gene is named only where the DNA matches it firmly. Clone size appears in some rows only: once, few, many, or a class for an expanded clone.

cdr3_aa cdr3_nt clone_size j_call v_call d_call
CSVVASSTDTQYF TGCAGCGTTGTAGCCTCTAGCACAGATACGCAGTATTTT many TRBJ2-3 TRBV29-1 .
CASSPPLGGEQFF TGTGCCAGCAGCCCACCCTTAGGGGGTGAGCAGTTCTTC many TRBJ2-1 TRBV3-1 .
CATSRTPAQPPQHF TGTGCCACCAGCAGAACTCCGGCCCAACCCCCCCAGCATTTT . TRBJ1-5 TRBV15 .
CSALGLAGAGTGELFF TGCAGTGCTCTTGGACTAGCGGGAGCAGGGACCGGGGAGCTGTTTTTT few TRBJ2-2 TRBV20-1 TRBD2
CASSLNGPESTLGNEQYF TGTGCCAGCAGTTTAAACGGGCCCGAGTCTACCTTGGGGAACGAGCAGTACTTC many TRBJ2-7 TRBV27 .
CSASRSATSPYNEQFF TGCAGTGCTAGTCGCTCTGCGACATCACCATACAATGAGCAGTTCTTC many TRBJ2-1 TRBV20-1 .
CASSLSGVDYEQYF TGTGCCAGCAGTTTATCCGGGGTAGACTACGAGCAGTACTTC many TRBJ2-7 TRBV12-3/TRBV12-4 .
CASSLLDSNTGELFF TGTGCCAGCAGCTTACTAGATTCGAACACCGGGGAGCTGTTTTTT . TRBJ2-2 TRBV5-4 .
CASSQEARTSGPDNEQFF TGTGCCAGCAGCCAAGAAGCTCGGACTAGCGGACCCGACAATGAGCAGTTCTTC many TRBJ2-1 TRBV4-2 TRBD2
CASIGLAGGPGTDTQYF TGTGCCAGCATAGGACTAGCGGGAGGGCCGGGCACAGATACGCAGTATTTT many TRBJ2-3 TRBV2 TRBD2
CAWSVTGGAYNEQFF TGTGCCTGGAGTGTAACAGGGGGCGCCTACAATGAGCAGTTCTTC . TRBJ2-1 TRBV30 TRBD1
CASSSPGQGSDEQYF TGTGCCAGCAGTTCTCCGGGACAGGGGTCCGACGAGCAGTACTTC . TRBJ2-7 TRBV28 TRBD1
CASSLVAGGGNTQYF TGTGCCAGCAGCTTAGTAGCGGGAGGGGGGAATACGCAGTATTTT once TRBJ2-3 TRBV7-2 TRBD2
CASSRGRANYGYTF TGTGCCAGCAGCCGGGGCAGAGCTAACTATGGCTACACCTTC many TRBJ1-2 TRBV3-1 .
CSALGTGQETQYF TGCAGTGCTCTTGGGACAGGACAAGAGACCCAGTACTTC many TRBJ2-5 TRBV20-1 TRBD1
CASSYGGTSGRETQYF TGTGCCAGCAGTTACGGGGGGACTAGCGGGAGGGAGACCCAGTACTTC . TRBJ2-5 TRBV6-2/TRBV6-3 TRBD2
CSVYSGMSETQYF TGCAGCGTTTATAGCGGGATGTCAGAGACCCAGTACTTC . TRBJ2-5 TRBV29-1 TRBD2